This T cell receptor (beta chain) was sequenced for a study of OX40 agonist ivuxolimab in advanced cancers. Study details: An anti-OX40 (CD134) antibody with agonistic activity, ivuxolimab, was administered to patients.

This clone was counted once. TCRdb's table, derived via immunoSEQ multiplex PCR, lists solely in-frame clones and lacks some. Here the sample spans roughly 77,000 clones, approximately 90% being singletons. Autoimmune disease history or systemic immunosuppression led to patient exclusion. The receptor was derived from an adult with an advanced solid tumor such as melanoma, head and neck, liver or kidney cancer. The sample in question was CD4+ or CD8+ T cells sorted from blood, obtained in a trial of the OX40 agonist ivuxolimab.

This chain's CDR3 is CAWSVNRAGNTIYF. The DNA for the CDR3 is TGTGCCTGGAGTGTCAACAGGGCGGGAAACACCATATATTTT. The chain has TRBV30 and TRBJ1-3; weak D call: TRBD1 (6 bases). Between the trimmed V and J ends, which lost 0 bases and 4 bases, there was a span of 10 bases. This CDR3 is built from 14 residues. The germline V gene has CDR1 GTSNPN and CDR2 SVGIG (reference sequence).